This TCR beta chain comes out of a study of T cell responses to AZD1222 COVID-19 vaccine. Study-wide points: Most donors were white British and more were female, and clonal diversity was possibly underestimated. Regions 160-218 and 743-854 held dominance among vaccine-associated CD4 TCRs, which spanned spike. Scientists sampled the repertoires only once the peak T cell response had passed.

Sequenced by immunoSEQ multiplex PCR; TCRdb stores in-frame clones only, minus some. The sample contains approximately 150,000 clones, 91% of which appear only once. About this clone itself: Antigen specificity is unknown.

This TCR was recovered from an adult in good health. The sample here was peripheral blood, taken on day 0 of AZD1222 vaccination.

The CDR3 region is CAATPGSNEKLFF. In DNA form, the CDR3 reads TGTGCGGCGACACCAGGGAGTAATGAAAAACTGTTTTTT. The chain employs TRBV7-9 and TRBJ1-4, with D maybe TRBD1 (5 bases). The CDR3 extends over 13 amino acids. Germline V lookup: CDR1 SEHNR, CDR2 FQNEAQ (reference sequence). The complete variable domain, with remaining parts taken from reference TRBV7-9 and TRBJ1-4, reads DTGVSQNPRHKITKRGQNVTFRCDPISEHNRLYWYRQTLGQGPEFLTYFQNEAQLEKSRLLSDRFSAERPKGSFSTLEIQRTEQGDSAMYLCAATPGSNEKLFFGSGTQLSVL.